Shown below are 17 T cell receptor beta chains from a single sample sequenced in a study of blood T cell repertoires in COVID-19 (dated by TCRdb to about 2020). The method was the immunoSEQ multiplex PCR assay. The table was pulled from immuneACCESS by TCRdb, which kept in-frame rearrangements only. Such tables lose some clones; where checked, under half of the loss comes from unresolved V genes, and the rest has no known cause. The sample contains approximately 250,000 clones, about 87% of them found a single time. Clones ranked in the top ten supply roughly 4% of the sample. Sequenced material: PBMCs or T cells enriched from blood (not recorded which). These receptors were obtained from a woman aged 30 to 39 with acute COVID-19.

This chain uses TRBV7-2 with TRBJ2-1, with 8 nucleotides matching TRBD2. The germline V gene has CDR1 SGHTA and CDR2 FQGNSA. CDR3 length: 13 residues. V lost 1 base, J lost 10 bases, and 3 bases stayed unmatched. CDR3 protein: CASSLGLAGEQFF. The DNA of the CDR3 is TGTGCCAGCAGCTTAGGCTTAGCGGGAGAGCAGTTCTTC. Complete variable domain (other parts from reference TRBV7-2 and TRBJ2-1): GAGVSQSPSNKVTEKGKDVELRCDPISGHTALYWYRQSLGQGLEFLIYFQGNSAPDKSGLPSDRFSAERTGGSVSTLTIQRTQQEDSAVYLCASSLGLAGEQFFGPGTRLTVL.

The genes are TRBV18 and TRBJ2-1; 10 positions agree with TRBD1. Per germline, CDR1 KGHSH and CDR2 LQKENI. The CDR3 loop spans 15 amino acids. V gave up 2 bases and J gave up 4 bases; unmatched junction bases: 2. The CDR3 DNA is TGTGCCAGCTCACCAAGGGACAGGGGATACAATGAGCAGTTCTTC. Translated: CASSPRDRGYNEQFF.

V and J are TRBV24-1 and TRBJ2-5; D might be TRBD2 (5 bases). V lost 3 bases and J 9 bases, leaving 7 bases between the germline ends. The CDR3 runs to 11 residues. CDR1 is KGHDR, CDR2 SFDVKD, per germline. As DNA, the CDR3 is TGTGCCACCAGTGATATCGGGGCCCAGTACTTC. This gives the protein CATSDIGAQYF.

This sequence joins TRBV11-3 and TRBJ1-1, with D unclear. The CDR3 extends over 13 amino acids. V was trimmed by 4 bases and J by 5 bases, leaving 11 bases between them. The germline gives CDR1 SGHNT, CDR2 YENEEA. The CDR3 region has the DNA TGTGCCAGCAGCTCCTCCCTCGGGACTGAAGCTTTCTTT. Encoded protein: CASSSSLGTEAFF.

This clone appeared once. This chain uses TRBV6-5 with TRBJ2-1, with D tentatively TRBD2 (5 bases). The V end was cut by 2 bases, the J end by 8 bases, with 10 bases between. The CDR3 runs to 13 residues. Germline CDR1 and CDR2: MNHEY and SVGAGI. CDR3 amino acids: CASSYGLADEQFF. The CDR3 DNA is TGTGCCAGCAGTTACGGTCTAGCCGATGAGCAGTTCTTC.

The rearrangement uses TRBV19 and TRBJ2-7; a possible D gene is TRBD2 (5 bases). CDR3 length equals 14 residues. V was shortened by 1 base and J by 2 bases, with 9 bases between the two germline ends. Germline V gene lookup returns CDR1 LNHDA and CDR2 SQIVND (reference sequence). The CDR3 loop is CASSIGGFAYEQYF. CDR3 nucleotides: TGTGCCAGTAGTATAGGAGGGTTTGCCTACGAGCAGTACTTC.

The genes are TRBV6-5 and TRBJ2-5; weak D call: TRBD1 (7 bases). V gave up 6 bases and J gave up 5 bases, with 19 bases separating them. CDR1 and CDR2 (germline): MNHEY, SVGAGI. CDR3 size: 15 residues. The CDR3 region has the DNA TGTGCCAGCAGGGGGACAGTGGGGGGCCCGGAGACCCAGTACTTC. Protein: CASRGTVGGPETQYF.

The CDR3 DNA reads as TGTGCCAGCAGTTTAGGGACACATGAGCAGTTCTTC. It translates to CASSLGTHEQFF. This chain joins TRBV27 and TRBJ2-1; possible D gene TRBD1, 6 bases. Trimming took 2 bases from V and 8 from J, leaving 7 bases between them. The CDR3 spans 12 residues. Germline assignment: CDR1 MNHEY and CDR2 SMNVEV (reference sequence).

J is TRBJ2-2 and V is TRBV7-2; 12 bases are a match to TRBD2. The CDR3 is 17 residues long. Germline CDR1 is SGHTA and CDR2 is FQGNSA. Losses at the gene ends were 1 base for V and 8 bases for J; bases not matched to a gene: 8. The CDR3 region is CASSLGTSGTVWGELFF. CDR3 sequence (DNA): TGTGCCAGCAGCTTAGGGACTAGCGGGACAGTTTGGGGGGAGCTGTTTTTT.

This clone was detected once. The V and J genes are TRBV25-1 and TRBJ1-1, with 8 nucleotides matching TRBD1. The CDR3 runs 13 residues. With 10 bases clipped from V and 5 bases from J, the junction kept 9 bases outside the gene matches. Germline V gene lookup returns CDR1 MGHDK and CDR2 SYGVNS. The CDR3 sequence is CATHDRGRTEAFF. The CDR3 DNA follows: TGTGCCACCCATGACAGGGGAAGGACTGAAGCTTTCTTT.

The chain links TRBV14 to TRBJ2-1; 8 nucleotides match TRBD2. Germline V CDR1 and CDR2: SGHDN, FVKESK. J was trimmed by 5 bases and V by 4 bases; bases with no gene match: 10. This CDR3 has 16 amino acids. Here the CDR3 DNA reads TGTGCCAGCAGCCCCCGGGATAGCGGGATGAACAATGAGCAGTTCTTC. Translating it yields CASSPRDSGMNNEQFF.

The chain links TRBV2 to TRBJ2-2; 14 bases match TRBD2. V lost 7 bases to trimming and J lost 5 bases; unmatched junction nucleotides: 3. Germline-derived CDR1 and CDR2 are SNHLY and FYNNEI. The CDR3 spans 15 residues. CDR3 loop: CASTRTSGRTGELFF. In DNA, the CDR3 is TGTGCCAGCACCAGGACTAGCGGGAGGACCGGGGAGCTGTTTTTT.

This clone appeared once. The CDR3 protein is CASSLGQPTDTQYF. CDR3 nucleotide sequence: TGCGCCAGCAGCTTGGGACAACCCACAGATACGCAGTATTTT. The gene calls are TRBV5-1 and TRBJ2-3; D unclear. Trimming cost V 0 bases and J 2 bases, with 7 bases left between them. Germline V gene sequence: CDR1 SGHRS, CDR2 YFSETQ. The CDR3 loop spans 14 amino acids.

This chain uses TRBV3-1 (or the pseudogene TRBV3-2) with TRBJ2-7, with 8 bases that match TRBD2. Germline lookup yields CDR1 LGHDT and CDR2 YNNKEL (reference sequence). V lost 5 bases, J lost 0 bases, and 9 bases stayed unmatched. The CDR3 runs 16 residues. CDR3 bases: TGTGCCAGCAGCAGGGATAGCGGGACTAGCTCCTACGAGCAGTACTTC. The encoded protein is CASSRDSGTSSYEQYF.

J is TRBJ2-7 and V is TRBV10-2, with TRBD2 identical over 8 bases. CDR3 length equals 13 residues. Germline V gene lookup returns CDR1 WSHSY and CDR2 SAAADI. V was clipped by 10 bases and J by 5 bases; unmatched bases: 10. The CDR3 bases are TGCGCCACGGCAAGAGCGGGAGTGGACGAGCAGTACTTC. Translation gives CATARAGVDEQYF.

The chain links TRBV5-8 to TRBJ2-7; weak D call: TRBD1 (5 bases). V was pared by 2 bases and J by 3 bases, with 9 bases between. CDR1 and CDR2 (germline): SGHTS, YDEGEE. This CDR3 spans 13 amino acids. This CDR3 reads CASSFLGVYEQYF. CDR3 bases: TGTGCCAGCAGCTTTCTAGGGGTCTACGAGCAGTACTTC.

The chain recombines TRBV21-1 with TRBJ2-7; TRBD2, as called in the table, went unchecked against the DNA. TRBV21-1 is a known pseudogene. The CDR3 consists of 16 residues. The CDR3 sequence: CASSMRLARIHYEQYF. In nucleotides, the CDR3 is TGTGCCAGCAGCATGAGACTAGCGCGCATCCACTACGAGCAGTACTTC.